The 32 T cell receptor beta chains below come from one sample, sequenced in a study of identical twins. TCRdb processed the 5' RACE reads anew with MiXCR; each CDR3 protein has one entry. Here the sample spans hundreds of thousands of distinct CDR3 sequences, about 9.4% being singletons. These records were also assigned to another study, of yellow fever vaccine responses in identical twins.

The specimen sequenced was PBMCs. The receptor source for this set is a young woman in good health.

The chain is built from TRBV10-3 and TRBJ2-7, with 8 bases aligning to TRBD1. J gave up 2 bases and V 0 bases, and 3 bases lay outside the gene matches. The germline gives CDR1 ENHRY, CDR2 SYGVKD. CDR3 length: 15 residues. In DNA, the CDR3 is TGTGCCATCAGTGAGTCGATGACAGGGGCCTACGAGCAGTACTTC. Amino acid sequence: CAISESMTGAYEQYF.

This clonotype has more than one count but fewer than ten. V is TRBV29-1 and J is TRBJ2-7, with a possible D match to TRBD2 (5 bases). Between the trimmed V and J ends, which lost 4 bases and 4 bases, there was a span of 17 bases. The V gene's germline CDR1 is SQVTM and CDR2 ANQGSEA. The CDR3 spans 14 residues. The CDR3 loop is CSVGARAEGYEQYF. The CDR3 nucleotides read TGCAGCGTTGGAGCCCGCGCTGAGGGTTACGAGCAGTACTTC.

The V and J genes are TRBV7-3 and TRBJ1-1, with 7 bases fitting TRBD1. The CDR3 extends over 14 amino acids. Germline CDR1 reads SGHTA; CDR2 reads FQGTGA. V shed 2 bases, J shed 14 bases, and the junction held 14 bases outside the gene matches. The CDR3 sequence is CASSLWDSPAAVFF. CDR3 coding DNA: TGTGCCAGCAGCTTATGGGACAGTCCCGCCGCAGTCTTCTTT.

There are many counts of this clonotype. The V call is TRBV2, the J call TRBJ1-6; D gene unclear. CDR3 length equals 15 residues. The V gene's germline CDR1 is SNHLY and CDR2 FYNNEI. V dropped 3 bases and J dropped 2 bases, with 8 bases sitting between them. The CDR3 nucleotides are TGTGCCAGCAGTGATTTTCAGCCCTATAATTCACCCCTCCACTTT. It codes for CASSDFQPYNSPLHF.

At least ten counts were recorded for this clonotype. The CDR3 DNA reads as TGTGCCAGCAGTCTCGACGGGTCCGAGCAGTACTTC. Amino acid sequence: CASSLDGSEQYF. The rearrangement links TRBV12-3 or TRBV12-4 to TRBJ2-7; the D is unclear. The V gene lost 5 bases and the J gene lost 6 bases, with 11 bases spanning the gap. The CDR3 sequence is 12 residues long.

This clonotype has only one observation. The chain uses TRBV7-9 and TRBJ2-1, with D possibly TRBD2 on 6 matching bases. The V gene's germline CDR1 is SEHNR and CDR2 FQNEAQ (reference sequence). The CDR3 runs to 16 residues. V lost 6 bases and J lost 0, with 15 bases in between. The CDR3 DNA reads TGTGCCAGCAGTTCAGCCCTAGCGTCCTCCTACAATGAGCAGTTCTTC. It specifies CASSSALASSYNEQFF.

V and J are TRBV5-6 and TRBJ1-1; D gene ambiguous. Germline loops: CDR1 SGHDT, CDR2 YYEEEE. This CDR3 is built from 13 residues. Trimming removed 3 bases from V and 1 base from J, with 7 bases in between. The CDR3 nucleotides read TGTGCCAGCAGCTCTACATCGAACACTGAAGCTTTCTTT. It translates to CASSSTSNTEAFF. Complete variable domain (other parts from reference TRBV5-6 and TRBJ1-1): DAGVTQSPTHLIKTRGQQVTLRCSPKSGHDTVSWYQQALGQGPQFIFQYYEEEERQRGNFPDRFSGHQFPNYSSELNVNALLLGDSALYLCASSSTSNTEAFFGQGTRLTVV.

The V gene is TRBV3-1, the J gene TRBJ2-3, with TRBD2 identical over 8 bases. The CDR3 has 22 amino acids. The J segment lost 2 bases and the V segment lost 4 bases, leaving 26 bases of the junction unmatched. The V gene's germline CDR1 is LGHDT and CDR2 YNNKEL (reference sequence). The CDR3 here is CASSPKSRLRSGGNSVTDTQYF. As DNA, the CDR3 is TGTGCCAGCAGCCCAAAGTCCCGTCTTAGGAGCGGGGGAAACTCCGTCACAGATACGCAGTATTTT.

The rearrangement links TRBV11-2 to TRBJ2-1, with 10 bases lining up with TRBD2. After removal of 5 bases from V and 9 bases from J, the junction contained 10 bases not matched to a gene. Germline loops: CDR1 SGHAT, CDR2 FQNNGV. The CDR3 runs to 15 residues. CDR3 nucleotide sequence: TGTGCCAGCAGCGGACTAGCGGCCCTTGAGGGTGAGCAGTTCTTC. It codes for CASSGLAALEGEQFF.

The rearrangement uses TRBV20-1 and TRBJ2-1, with D perhaps TRBD2 (5 bases). V was clipped by 6 bases and J by 3 bases, with 6 bases between them. The CDR3 length is 11 residues. Germline V gives CDR1 DFQATT, CDR2 SNEGSKA (reference sequence). The CDR3 DNA reads TGCAGTGCCAGCGGCTACAATGAGCAGTTCTTC. Translated, it gives CSASGYNEQFF.

The chain couples TRBV4-1 to TRBJ2-3; 8 bases agree with TRBD2. Germline V gene sequence: CDR1 MGHRA, CDR2 YSYEKL. This CDR3 spans 13 amino acids. V dropped 5 bases and J dropped 8; count of bases not matched to a gene: 6. The CDR3 is CASSGAGVGTQYF. CDR3 nucleotide sequence: TGCGCCAGCAGCGGAGCGGGAGTTGGTACGCAGTATTTT.

This clonotype was detected a few times. V gene TRBV20-1 combines with J gene TRBJ2-1; D tentatively reads TRBD1 or TRBD2 (7 bases each). Between the trimmed V and J ends, which lost 0 bases and 0 bases, there was a span of 18 bases. CDR3 length: 18 residues. The germline gives CDR1 DFQATT, CDR2 SNEGSKA (reference sequence). CDR3: CSARDRGQRGSSYNEQFF. The CDR3 DNA is TGCAGTGCTAGAGATAGGGGGCAGCGGGGCAGCTCCTACAATGAGCAGTTCTTC.

A few counts support this clonotype. The rearrangement joins TRBV28 to TRBJ2-7, with D possibly being TRBD1 (6 bases). Trimming removed 4 bases from V and 9 bases from J, with 22 bases in between. This CDR3 is 15 amino acids long. Per the germline V gene, CDR1 is MDHEN and CDR2 is SYDVKM. The CDR3 loop is CASSSPEQGHWAQYF. Written as DNA, the CDR3 is TGTGCCAGCAGTTCTCCTGAACAGGGCCACTGGGCGCAGTACTTC.

The chain is built from TRBV15 and TRBJ2-7, with 7 nucleotides matching TRBD1. The germline CDR1 and CDR2 sequences are LNHNV and YYDKDF (reference sequence). The CDR3 consists of 14 residues. With V trimmed by 7 bases and J by 0 bases, 6 bases remained unmatched. DNA for the CDR3: TGTGCCACCAAATTCGCAGGGGGCTCCTACGAGCAGTACTTC. Amino acids: CATKFAGGSYEQYF.

This clonotype was seen more than once but under ten times. The chain recombines TRBV20-1 with TRBJ2-1; 15 bases map to TRBD2. The germline CDR1 and CDR2 sequences are DFQATT and SNEGSKA (reference sequence). Losses at the gene ends were 5 bases for V and 0 bases for J; bases not matched to a gene: 8. The length of the CDR3 is 18 residues. CDR3 sequence (DNA): TGCAGTGCTGCCGGACTAGCGGGGGGGATCCTCTCCTACAATGAGCAGTTCTTC. Amino acid sequence: CSAAGLAGGILSYNEQFF.

The chain combines TRBV7-6 with TRBJ2-1, with 10 bases lining up with TRBD2. Germline CDR1 is SGHVS and CDR2 is FNYEAQ. The CDR3 is made up of 17 amino acids. Trimming at V came to 2 bases and at J to 8 bases, leaving 12 bases not matched to a gene. CDR3 residues: CASSLLPPSGSLYEQFF. For the CDR3, the DNA is TGTGCCAGCAGCTTACTTCCCCCTAGCGGGAGTCTGTATGAGCAGTTCTTC.

This clonotype has a handful of counts. The V call is TRBV18, the J call TRBJ2-3; weak D call: TRBD2 (6 bases). V lost 2 bases and J lost 4, with 10 bases in between. Germline values: CDR1 KGHSH, CDR2 LQKENI. The CDR3 loop spans 14 amino acids. CDR3 sequence: CASSPTLASDTQYF. In nucleotides, the CDR3 is TGTGCCAGCTCACCAACGCTAGCGTCAGATACGCAGTATTTT. The full variable domain, rest sourced from reference TRBV18 and TRBJ2-3, is NAGVMQNPRHLVRRRGQEARLRCSPMKGHSHVYWYRQLPEEGLKFMVYLQKENIIDESGMPKERFSAEFPKEGPSILRIQQVVRGDSAAYFCASSPTLASDTQYFGPGTRLTVL.

The V call is TRBV9, the J call TRBJ2-1, with D tentatively TRBD1 or TRBD2 (5 bases each). Trimming pared 0 bases from V and 8 bases from J, leaving 18 bases between. Looked up from germline, CDR1 is SGDLS and CDR2 is YYNGEE. This CDR3 is 16 amino acids long. CDR3 region: CASSVGEGLAWDEQFF. The CDR3 nucleotides read TGTGCCAGCAGCGTAGGTGAGGGGCTAGCTTGGGATGAGCAGTTCTTC.

There are a few counts of this clonotype. The chain combines TRBV9 with TRBJ2-3, with D perhaps TRBD2 (6 bases). Trimming pared 6 bases from V and 2 bases from J, leaving 16 bases between. Germline CDR1 and CDR2: SGDLS and YYNGEE. The CDR3 loop spans 15 amino acids. CDR3 loop: CASNLYGGATDTQYF. In DNA, the CDR3 is TGTGCCAGCAACCTTTATGGCGGGGCCACAGATACGCAGTATTTT. The entire variable domain, with the rest obtained from reference TRBV9 and TRBJ2-3, is as follows: DSGVTQTPKHLITATGQRVTLRCSPRSGDLSVYWYQQSLDQGLQFLIQYYNGEERAKGNILERFSAQQFPDLHSELNLSSLELGDSALYFCASNLYGGATDTQYFGPGTRLTVL.

This clonotype was seen a handful of times. The chain uses TRBV2 and TRBJ2-1; no reliable D call. In germline, CDR1 is SNHLY, CDR2 FYNNEI. Trimming took 6 bases from V and 8 from J, leaving 20 bases between them. The CDR3 contains 15 residues. The CDR3 DNA follows: TGTGCCAGCAGGGAAACCCCCGGACCAGGCGATGAGCAGTTCTTC. Protein: CASRETPGPGDEQFF.

This clonotype was seen a handful of times. The gene calls are TRBV7-9 and TRBJ1-6, with D possibly TRBD1 on 5 matching bases. CDR1 is SEHNR, CDR2 FQNEAQ, per germline (reference sequence). V was clipped by 2 bases and J by 6 bases, with 11 bases between them. The CDR3 covers 15 residues. Here the CDR3 DNA reads TGTGCCAGCAGCTTACAAGGGGTGGGTAATTCACCCCTCCACTTT. Its translation: CASSLQGVGNSPLHF.

This clonotype was counted only a few times. V is TRBV20-1 and J is TRBJ2-7; D gene unclear. V was cut by 1 base and J by 4 bases, with 5 bases left in between. CDR3 length: 11 amino acids. Germline assignment: CDR1 DFQATT and CDR2 SNEGSKA (reference sequence). In nucleotides, the CDR3 is TGCAGTGCTAGAGCGGTTTACGAGCAGTACTTC. Protein sequence: CSARAVYEQYF.

This clonotype showed up many times. The chain recombines TRBV6-5 with TRBJ1-5; D is undetermined. V was shortened by 0 bases and J by 5 bases, with 8 bases between the two germline ends. The CDR3 loop spans 14 amino acids. Per germline, CDR1 MNHEY and CDR2 SVGAGI. The CDR3 loop is CASSYSWQYQPQHF. CDR3 coding DNA: TGTGCCAGCAGTTACTCGTGGCAGTATCAGCCCCAGCATTTT.

This chain's CDR3 is CSVLRLAGGEQYF. The DNA for the CDR3 is TGCAGCGTTTTGAGGCTAGCGGGAGGGGAGCAGTACTTC. The rearrangement uses TRBV29-1 and TRBJ2-7; TRBD2 aligns across 12 bases. CDR1 SQVTM and CDR2 ANQGSEA come from the germline V gene. Losses at the gene ends were 5 bases for V and 7 bases for J; bases not matched to a gene: 6. This CDR3 has 13 residues.

This clonotype was seen only a few times. The chain recombines TRBV6-2 or TRBV6-3 with TRBJ2-7, with 8 nucleotides matching TRBD1. The junction had 5 bases not matched to a gene; V was cut back by 5 bases and J by 2 bases. Germline V gene sequence: CDR1 MNHEY, CDR2 SVGEGT. This CDR3 is built from 14 residues. The CDR3 sequence is CASSGTGHTYEQYF. CDR3 DNA: TGTGCCAGCAGTGGGACAGGCCATACCTACGAGCAGTACTTC.

This clonotype was seen repeatedly, ten times or more. V gene TRBV6-5 combines with J gene TRBJ2-7; 12 bases agree with TRBD2. The CDR3 length is 16 residues. The germline V gene encodes CDR1 MNHEY and CDR2 SVGAGI. V gave up 0 bases and J gave up 4 bases; unmatched junction bases: 4. The CDR3 region has the DNA TGTGCCAGCAGTTACTCCCATCTAGCGGGGGGGTACGAGCAGTACTTC. It is translated as CASSYSHLAGGYEQYF.

The V gene is TRBV6-5, the J gene TRBJ2-1, with D maybe TRBD1 (5 bases). Looked up from germline, CDR1 is MNHEY and CDR2 is SVGAGI. V was cut by 0 bases and J by 9 bases, with 18 bases left in between. The CDR3 spans 16 residues. CDR3 amino acids: CASSYSRGSPLFEQFF. The CDR3 DNA is TGTGCCAGCAGTTACTCTAGGGGATCCCCCCTGTTTGAGCAGTTCTTC.

This clonotype came up a few times. As DNA, the CDR3 is TGTGCCAGCAGCTTAGTAGAGTATCAGCCCCAGCATTTT. The encoded protein is CASSLVEYQPQHF. This rearrangement joins TRBV7-9 to TRBJ1-5; no clear D. The V and J ends lost 1 base and 5 bases respectively, with 6 bases between them. Germline-derived CDR1 and CDR2 are SEHNR and FQNEAQ (reference sequence). CDR3 size: 13 residues.

The chain couples TRBV11-2 to TRBJ2-7; no definite D call. Germline-derived CDR1 and CDR2 are SGHAT and FQNNGV. V was shortened by 1 base and J by 6 bases, with 10 bases between the two germline ends. The CDR3 is 13 residues long. CDR3 nucleotides: TGTGCCAGCAGCTTAGTCGGAGCAGCCGAGCAGTACTTC. Its translation is CASSLVGAAEQYF.

In DNA, the CDR3 is TGTGCCATCACGGGACTAGTTGGCACCGGGGAGCTGTTTTTT. This sequence encodes CAITGLVGTGELFF. The gene calls are TRBV10-3 and TRBJ2-2; 8 bases match TRBD2. Germline-derived CDR1 and CDR2 are ENHRY and SYGVKD. This CDR3 has 14 residues. Trimming removed 7 bases from V and 4 bases from J; junction bases left unmatched: 5.

There are a few counts of this clonotype. This chain connects TRBV2 to TRBJ1-4, with no clear D. Trimming took 10 bases from V and 7 from J, leaving 16 bases between them. The CDR3 consists of 13 residues. Germline V gives CDR1 SNHLY, CDR2 FYNNEI. The CDR3 nucleotides are TGTGCCACCTCGTGGAGGAGTAGTGAAAAACTGTTTTTT. As protein: CATSWRSSEKLFF.

Many counts were recorded for this clonotype. The chain recombines TRBV7-8 with TRBJ2-7, with 10 bases identical to TRBD1. Germline lookup yields CDR1 SGHVS and CDR2 FQNEAQ. Trimming removed 3 bases from V and 7 bases from J; junction bases left unmatched: 9. The CDR3 covers 15 residues. The CDR3 region is CASSFFTGTGEEQYF. The DNA for the CDR3 is TGTGCCAGCAGCTTTTTTACCGGGACAGGGGAAGAGCAGTACTTC.